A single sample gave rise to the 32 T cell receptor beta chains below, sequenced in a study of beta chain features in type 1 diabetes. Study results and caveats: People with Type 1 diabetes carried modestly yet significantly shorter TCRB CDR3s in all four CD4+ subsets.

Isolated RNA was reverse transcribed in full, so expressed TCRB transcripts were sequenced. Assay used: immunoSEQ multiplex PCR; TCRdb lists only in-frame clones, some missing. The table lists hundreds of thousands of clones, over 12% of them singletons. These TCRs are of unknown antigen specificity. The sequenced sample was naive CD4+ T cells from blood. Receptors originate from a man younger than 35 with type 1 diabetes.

Here the CDR3 DNA reads TGTGCCAGCAGGGGACTAGCGTCTAGCACAGATACGCAGTATTTT. Translating it yields CASRGLASSTDTQYF. The genes are TRBV2 and TRBJ2-3, with 10 bases identical to TRBD2. Germline assignment: CDR1 SNHLY and CDR2 FYNNEI. The CDR3 sequence is 15 residues long. V lost 6 bases, J lost 0 bases, and 3 bases stayed unmatched.

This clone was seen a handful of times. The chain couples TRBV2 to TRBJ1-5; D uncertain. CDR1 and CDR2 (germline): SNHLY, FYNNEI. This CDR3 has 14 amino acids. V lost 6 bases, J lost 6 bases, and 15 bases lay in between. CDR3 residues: CASSQQSNSQPQHF. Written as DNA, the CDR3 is TGTGCCAGCAGCCAACAGTCTAACAGTCAGCCCCAGCATTTT.

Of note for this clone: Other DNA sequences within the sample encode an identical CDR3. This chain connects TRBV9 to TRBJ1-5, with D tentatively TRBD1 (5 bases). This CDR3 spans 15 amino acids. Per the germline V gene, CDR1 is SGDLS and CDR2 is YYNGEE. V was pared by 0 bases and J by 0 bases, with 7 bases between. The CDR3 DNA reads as TGTGCCAGCAGCGTAGGGGGCGATAGCAATCAGCCCCAGCATTTT. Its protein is CASSVGGDSNQPQHF. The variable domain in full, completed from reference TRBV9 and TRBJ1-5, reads DSGVTQTPKHLITATGQRVTLRCSPRSGDLSVYWYQQSLDQGLQFLIQYYNGEERAKGNILERFSAQQFPDLHSELNLSSLELGDSALYFCASSVGGDSNQPQHFGDGTRLSIL.

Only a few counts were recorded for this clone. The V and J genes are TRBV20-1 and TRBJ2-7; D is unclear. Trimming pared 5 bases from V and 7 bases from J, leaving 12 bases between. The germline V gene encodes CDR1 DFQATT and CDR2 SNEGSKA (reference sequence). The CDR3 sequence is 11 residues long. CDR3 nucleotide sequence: TGCAGTGCTCTCATCTACGGAGAGCAGTACTTC. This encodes CSALIYGEQYF.

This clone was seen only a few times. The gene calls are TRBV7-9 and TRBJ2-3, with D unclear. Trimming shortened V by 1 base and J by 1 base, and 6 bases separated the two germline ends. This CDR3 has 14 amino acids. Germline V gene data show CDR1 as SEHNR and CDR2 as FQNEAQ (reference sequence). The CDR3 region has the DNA TGTGCCAGCAGCTTAGATCCTGGCACAGATACGCAGTATTTT. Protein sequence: CASSLDPGTDTQYF.

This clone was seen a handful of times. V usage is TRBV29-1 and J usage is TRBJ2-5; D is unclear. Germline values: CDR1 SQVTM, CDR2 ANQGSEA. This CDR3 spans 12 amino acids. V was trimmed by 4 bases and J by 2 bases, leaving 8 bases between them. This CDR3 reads CSVGRSQETQYF. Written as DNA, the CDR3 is TGCAGCGTTGGTAGATCACAAGAGACCCAGTACTTC.

CDR3 sequence: CASSRRQLQETQYF. In nucleotides, the CDR3 is TGTGCCAGTAGTAGGCGGCAGCTCCAAGAGACCCAGTACTTC. The chain combines TRBV19 with TRBJ2-5; unclear D gene. This CDR3 contains 14 residues. V was shortened by 4 bases and J by 1 base, with 10 bases between the two germline ends. Germline V gene data show CDR1 as LNHDA and CDR2 as SQIVND (reference sequence).

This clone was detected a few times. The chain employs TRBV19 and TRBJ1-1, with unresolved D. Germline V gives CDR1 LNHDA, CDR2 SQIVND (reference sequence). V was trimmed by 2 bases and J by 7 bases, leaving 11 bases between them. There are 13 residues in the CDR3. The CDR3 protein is CASSINAGGEAFF. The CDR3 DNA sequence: TGTGCCAGTAGTATAAATGCCGGAGGTGAAGCTTTCTTT.

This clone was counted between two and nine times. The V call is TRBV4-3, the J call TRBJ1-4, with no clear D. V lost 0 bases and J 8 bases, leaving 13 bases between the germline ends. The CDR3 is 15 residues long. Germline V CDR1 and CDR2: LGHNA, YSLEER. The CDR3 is CASSQDPDSREKLFF. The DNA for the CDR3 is TGCGCCAGCAGCCAAGATCCCGATAGCCGCGAAAAACTGTTTTTT.

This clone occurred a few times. The CDR3 protein is CASSEQSTGEYF. CDR3 sequence (DNA): TGTGCCAGCAGTGAACAGAGTACGGGGGAGTACTTC. V and J are TRBV6-5 and TRBJ2-7, with D perhaps matching TRBD2 (6 bases). Germline lookup yields CDR1 MNHEY and CDR2 SVGAGI. The CDR3 length is 12 residues. V gave up 5 bases and J gave up 11 bases, with 16 bases separating them.

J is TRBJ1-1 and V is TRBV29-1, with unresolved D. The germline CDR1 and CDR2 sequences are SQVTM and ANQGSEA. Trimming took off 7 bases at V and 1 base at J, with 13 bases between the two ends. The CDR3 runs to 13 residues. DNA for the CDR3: TGCAGCGCTACCGGGCCGGAGAACACTGAAGCTTTCTTT. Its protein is CSATGPENTEAFF.

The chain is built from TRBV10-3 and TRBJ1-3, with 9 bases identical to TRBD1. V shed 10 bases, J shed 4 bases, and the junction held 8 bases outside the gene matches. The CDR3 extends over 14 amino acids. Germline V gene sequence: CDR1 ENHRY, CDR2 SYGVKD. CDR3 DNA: TGTGCCACCCGGGACAGGGAGTCCGGAAACACCATATATTTT. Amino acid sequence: CATRDRESGNTIYF.

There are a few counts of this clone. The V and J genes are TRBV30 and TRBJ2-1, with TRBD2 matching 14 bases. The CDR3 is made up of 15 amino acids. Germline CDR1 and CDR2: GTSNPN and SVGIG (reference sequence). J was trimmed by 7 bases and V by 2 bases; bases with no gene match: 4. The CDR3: CAWSIGTSGSNEQFF. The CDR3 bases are TGTGCCTGGAGTATAGGGACTAGCGGGAGTAATGAGCAGTTCTTC.

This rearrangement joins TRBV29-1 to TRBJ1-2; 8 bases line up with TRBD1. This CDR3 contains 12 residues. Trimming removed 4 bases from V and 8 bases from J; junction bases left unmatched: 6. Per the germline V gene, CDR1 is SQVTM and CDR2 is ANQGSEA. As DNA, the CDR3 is TGCAGCGTTGGACAGGGGATAAGGGGCTACACCTTC. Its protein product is CSVGQGIRGYTF.

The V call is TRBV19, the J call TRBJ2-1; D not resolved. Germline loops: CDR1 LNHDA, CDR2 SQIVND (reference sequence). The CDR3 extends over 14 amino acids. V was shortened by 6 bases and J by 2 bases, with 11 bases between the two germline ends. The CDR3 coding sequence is TGTGCCAGTAGGCCACATACTCCCTACAATGAGCAGTTCTTC. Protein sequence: CASRPHTPYNEQFF.

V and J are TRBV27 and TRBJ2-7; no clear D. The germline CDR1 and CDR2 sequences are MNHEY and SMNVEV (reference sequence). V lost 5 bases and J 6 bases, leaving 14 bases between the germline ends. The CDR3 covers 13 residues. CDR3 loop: CASSTRLDREQYF. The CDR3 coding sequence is TGTGCCAGCAGTACCCGCCTGGACCGCGAGCAGTACTTC.

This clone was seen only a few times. DNA of the CDR3: TGTGCCAGCGGCACAGTCTCCTACGAGCAGTACTTC. Residues: CASGTVSYEQYF. This chain joins TRBV7-9 and TRBJ2-7; D not certain. The V gene's germline CDR1 is SEHNR and CDR2 FQNEAQ (reference sequence). The V end lost 8 bases, the J end lost 0 bases, and 8 bases lay between the germline ends. The CDR3 covers 12 residues. The complete variable domain, with remaining parts taken from reference TRBV7-9 and TRBJ2-7, reads DTGVSQNPRHKITKRGQNVTFRCDPISEHNRLYWYRQTLGQGPEFLTYFQNEAQLEKSRLLSDRFSAERPKGSFSTLEIQRTEQGDSAMYLCASGTVSYEQYFGPGTRLTVT.

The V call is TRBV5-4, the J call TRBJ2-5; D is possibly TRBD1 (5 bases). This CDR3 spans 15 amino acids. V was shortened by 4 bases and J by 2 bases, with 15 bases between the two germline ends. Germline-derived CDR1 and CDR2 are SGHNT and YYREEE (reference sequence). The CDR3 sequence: CASSTPDTLQETQYF. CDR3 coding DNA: TGTGCCAGCAGCACGCCGGACACGTTACAAGAGACCCAGTACTTC.

The CDR3 protein is CASSLGQAASPLHF. The CDR3 nucleotides are TGTGCCAGCAGTTTGGGACAGGCCGCTTCACCCCTCCACTTT. The V and J genes are TRBV28 and TRBJ1-6, with TRBD1 identical over 8 bases. After removal of 3 bases from V and 9 bases from J, the junction contained 4 bases not matched to a gene. The CDR3 is 14 residues long. Looked up from germline, CDR1 is MDHEN and CDR2 is SYDVKM.

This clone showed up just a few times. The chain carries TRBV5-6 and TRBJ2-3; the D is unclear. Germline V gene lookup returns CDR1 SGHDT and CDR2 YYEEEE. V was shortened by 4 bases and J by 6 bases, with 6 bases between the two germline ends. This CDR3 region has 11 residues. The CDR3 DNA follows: TGTGCCAGCAGCGACGTGGATACGCAGTATTTT. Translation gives CASSDVDTQYF.

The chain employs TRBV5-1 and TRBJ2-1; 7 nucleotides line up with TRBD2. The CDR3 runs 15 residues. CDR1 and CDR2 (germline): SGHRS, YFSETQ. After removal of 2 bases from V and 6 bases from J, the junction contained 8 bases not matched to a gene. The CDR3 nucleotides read TGCGCCAGCAGCTTCGACTCAGCGGGGACCAATGAGCAGTTCTTC. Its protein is CASSFDSAGTNEQFF.

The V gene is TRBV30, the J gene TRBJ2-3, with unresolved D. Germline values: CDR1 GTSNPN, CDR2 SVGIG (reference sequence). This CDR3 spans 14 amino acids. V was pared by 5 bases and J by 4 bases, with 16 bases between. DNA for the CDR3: TGTGCCTGGGGTGGGGTAACGACACCAGATACGCAGTATTTT. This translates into CAWGGVTTPDTQYF.

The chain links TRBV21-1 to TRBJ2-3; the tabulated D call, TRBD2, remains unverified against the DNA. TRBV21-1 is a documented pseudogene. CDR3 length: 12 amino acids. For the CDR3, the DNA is TGTGCCAGCAGCTCCCTCACAGATACGCAGTATTTT. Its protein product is CASSSLTDTQYF.

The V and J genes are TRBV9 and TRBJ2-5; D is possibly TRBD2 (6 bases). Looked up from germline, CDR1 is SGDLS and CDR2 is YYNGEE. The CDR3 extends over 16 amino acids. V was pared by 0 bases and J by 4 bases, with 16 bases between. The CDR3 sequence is CASSVAGRGGRETQYF. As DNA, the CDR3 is TGTGCCAGCAGCGTAGCAGGAAGGGGAGGAAGAGAGACCCAGTACTTC.

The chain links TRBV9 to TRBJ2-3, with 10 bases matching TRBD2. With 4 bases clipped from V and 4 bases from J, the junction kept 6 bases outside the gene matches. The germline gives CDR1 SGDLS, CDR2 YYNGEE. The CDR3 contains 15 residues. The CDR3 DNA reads TGTGCCAGCAGCTATGGTAGCGGGAGGTCAGATACGCAGTATTTT. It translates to CASSYGSGRSDTQYF.

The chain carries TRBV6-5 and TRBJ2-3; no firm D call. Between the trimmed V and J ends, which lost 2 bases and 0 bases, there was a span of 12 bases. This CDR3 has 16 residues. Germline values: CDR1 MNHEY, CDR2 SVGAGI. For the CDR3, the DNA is TGTGCCAGCAGTTACGACGGTACCTCTAGCACAGATACGCAGTATTTT. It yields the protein CASSYDGTSSTDTQYF.

CDR3 DNA: TGTGCCAGCAGTCTCGACAGCAACTATGGCTACACCTTC. Translating gives CASSLDSNYGYTF. The chain carries TRBV6-5 and TRBJ1-2, with D tentatively TRBD1 (5 bases). Germline assignment: CDR1 MNHEY and CDR2 SVGAGI. V lost 5 bases and J lost 2, with 9 bases in between. This CDR3 region has 13 residues.

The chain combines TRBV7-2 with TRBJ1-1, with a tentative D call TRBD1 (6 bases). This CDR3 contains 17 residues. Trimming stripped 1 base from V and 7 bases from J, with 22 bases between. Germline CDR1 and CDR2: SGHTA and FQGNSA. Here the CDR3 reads CASSLVEMAGGSGEAFF. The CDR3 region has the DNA TGTGCCAGCAGCTTAGTAGAGATGGCTGGGGGCAGTGGTGAAGCTTTCTTT.

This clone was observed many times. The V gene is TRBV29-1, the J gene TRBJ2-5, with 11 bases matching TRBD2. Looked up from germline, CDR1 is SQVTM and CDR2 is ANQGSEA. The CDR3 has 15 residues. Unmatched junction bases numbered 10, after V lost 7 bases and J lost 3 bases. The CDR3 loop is CSAVSATSGEETQYF. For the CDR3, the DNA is TGCAGCGCCGTATCAGCGACTAGCGGGGAAGAGACCCAGTACTTC. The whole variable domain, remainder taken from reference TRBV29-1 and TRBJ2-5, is SAVISQKPSRDICQRGTSLTIQCQVDSQVTMMFWYRQQPGQSLTLIATANQGSEATYESGFVIDKFPISRPNLTFSTLTVSNMSPEDSSIYLCSAVSATSGEETQYFGPGTRLLVL.

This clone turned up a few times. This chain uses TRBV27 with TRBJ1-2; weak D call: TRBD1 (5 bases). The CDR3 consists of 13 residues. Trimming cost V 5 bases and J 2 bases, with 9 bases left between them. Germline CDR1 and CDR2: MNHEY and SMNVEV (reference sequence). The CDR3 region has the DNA TGTGCCAGCAGTACAAGGGGAAACTATGGCTACACCTTC. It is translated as CASSTRGNYGYTF.

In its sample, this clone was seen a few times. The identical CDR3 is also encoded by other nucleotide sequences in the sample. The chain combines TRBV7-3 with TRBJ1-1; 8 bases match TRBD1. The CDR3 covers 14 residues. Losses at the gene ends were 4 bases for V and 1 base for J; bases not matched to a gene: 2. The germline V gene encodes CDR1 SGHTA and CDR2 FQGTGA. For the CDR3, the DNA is TGTGCCAGCAGCTCCGGACAGGGGAACACTGAAGCTTTCTTT. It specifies CASSSGQGNTEAFF.

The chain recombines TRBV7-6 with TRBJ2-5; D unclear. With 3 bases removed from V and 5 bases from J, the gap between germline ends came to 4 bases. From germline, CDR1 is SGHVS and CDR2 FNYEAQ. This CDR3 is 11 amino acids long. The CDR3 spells CASSFSETQYF. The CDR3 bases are TGTGCCAGCAGCTTCTCGGAGACCCAGTACTTC.